In this sample, the clone carrying this T cell receptor beta chain turned up a few times. Its antigen is undetermined. The whole isolated RNA underwent reverse transcription, so sequencing captured expressed TCRB transcripts. Using immunoSEQ multiplex PCR, the repertoire was profiled, and TCRdb retains in-frame clones only, with some absent. The sample includes 160,000 or so clones, approximately 9.1% of them seen just once. The entry originates in a study of beta chain features in type 1 diabetes. V gave up 6 bases and J gave up 1 base, with 12 bases separating them. This CDR3 spans 14 amino acids. CDR1 and CDR2 from the germline V gene are SEHNR and FQNEAQ (reference sequence). The collection from each donor was one heparinised blood draw averaging about 116 mL. The study, taken as a whole, reports: Moderate yet significant TCRB CDR3 shortening was seen in Type 1 diabetes patients in all four CD4+ subsets. Patients' naive, central memory and regulatory TCRB repertoires appeared more alike than those of healthy donors.

The clonotype was recovered from a woman in her twenties or thirties with type 1 diabetes. The material sequenced was central memory CD4+ T cells from blood. The chain joins TRBV7-9 to TRBJ1-1; no reliable D call. This CDR3 reads CASSSVGGNTEAFF. Written as DNA, the CDR3 is TGTGCCAGCAGTTCGGTTGGAGGGAACACTGAAGCTTTCTTT.